A single T cell receptor beta chain is shown here with its context. Healthy donors acted as controls, with matching for age and sex. Random hexamers were used to reverse transcribe an amount of roughly 0.5 to 1 ug RNA. TCR beta CDR3 was amplified by immunoSEQ multiplex PCR. This amplification extended across 54 Vbeta and 13 Jbeta segments. TCRdb analysed the immunoSEQ multiplex PCR reads with MiXCR anew, one entry per CDR3 protein. Of 150,000 to 200,000 distinct CDR3 sequences in the sample, approximately 96% were seen once. The V and J ends lost 0 bases and 9 bases respectively, with 12 bases between them. CDR3 length: 15 residues. Germline CDR1 LNHDA, CDR2 SQIVND (reference sequence). The sample originates from a study of CD8 T cells in Susac syndrome.

The sample consisted of CD4+ T cells from PBMCs. The receptor was derived from a human donor in good health. V is TRBV19 and J is TRBJ1-6; D gene uncertain. CDR3 in amino acids: CASSIDVGVGSPLHF. The CDR3 DNA reads TGTGCCAGTAGTATAGACGTGGGCGTCGGTTCACCCCTCCACTTT.